This T cell receptor beta chain was obtained from a study of T cell changes during pregnancy in multiple sclerosis. Germline V gives CDR1 SGHRS, CDR2 YFSETQ. This CDR3 region has 16 residues. The ends lost 4 bases at V and 7 bases at J; junction bases unmatched: 9. This clone was counted once. Only in-frame clones appear in the TCRdb table, and some are missing; sequencing was by immunoSEQ multiplex PCR. Of roughly 50,000 clones in the sample, 92% were seen once. Sequenced here: CD4+ T cells from peripheral blood mononuclear cells, sampled in the third trimester of pregnancy. The source of this sequence is a female donor with multiple sclerosis, enrolled in a pregnancy study. V is TRBV5-1 and J is TRBJ1-6, with 9 bases aligning to TRBD1. CDR3 region: CASSPETGGLNSPLHF. For the CDR3, the DNA is TGCGCCAGCAGCCCGGAGACAGGGGGACTCAATTCACCCCTCCACTTT.